The clone carrying this TCR beta chain appeared many times. What it binds is not known. The library targeted TCRbeta and was prepared with unique molecular identifiers. TCRdb analysed the PCR reads with MiXCR anew, one entry per CDR3 protein. The data contain 97,000 or so distinct CDR3 sequences, approximately 5.4% of them singletons. The sample is drawn from a study of T-cell reconstitution after alpha-beta-depleted transplantation in children. Notes on the study in general: Hyperexpanded clones declined; after one year, newly produced T cells mostly supplied diversity. From surviving recipient T cells and thymic progenitors came the high day-60 TCRbeta diversity observed in some patients.

This CDR3 spans 14 amino acids. Trimming took off 3 bases at V and 1 base at J, with 9 bases between the two ends. From germline, CDR1 is SQVTM and CDR2 ANQGSEA. The input for sequencing was PBMCs, mostly from graft donor cells, taken 60 days after TCRalphabeta/CD19-depleted stem cell transplant. The chain employs TRBV29-1 and TRBJ2-2; D unclear. The sequence was obtained from a female patient aged 2-15 years who had a stem cell transplant for Fanconi anemia, so the T cells may come from the graft donor. CDR3 amino acids: CSVEGRQNTGELFF. The CDR3 DNA sequence: TGCAGCGTTGAGGGTCGACAGAACACCGGGGAGCTGTTTTTT.